The text below deals with one T cell receptor beta chain. This sample stems from a study of blood T cell repertoires in COVID-19. Study details: Italy, Spain and the United States were the sources of the convalescent and acute COVID-19 samples. Sources were T cells, B-cell-depleted T cells, or PBMCs; the material itself was cDNA or gDNA.

Per the original data handling: From reference gene primer amplification, estimates of nucleated cell counts were derived. Method: immunoSEQ multiplex PCR; TCRdb's copy keeps in-frame clones and lacks some. That table furnishes V, J and clone size, whereas the DNA furnished D and trimming. The sample has approximately 180,000 clones, approximately 83% seen once. This CDR3 contains 14 residues. J gave up 10 bases and V 6 bases, and 7 bases lay outside the gene matches. The TCR originated in a man between 60 and 75 years old with acute or convalescent COVID-19. The specimen sequenced was peripheral blood. The chain links TRBV23-1 to TRBJ1-4; 11 positions match TRBD1. TRBV23-1 is an open reading frame, and its role is uncertain. CDR3 nucleotides: TGCGCCAGCAGATGGGACAGGGGGATGCGAAAACTGTTTTTT. This codes for CASRWDRGMRKLFF.